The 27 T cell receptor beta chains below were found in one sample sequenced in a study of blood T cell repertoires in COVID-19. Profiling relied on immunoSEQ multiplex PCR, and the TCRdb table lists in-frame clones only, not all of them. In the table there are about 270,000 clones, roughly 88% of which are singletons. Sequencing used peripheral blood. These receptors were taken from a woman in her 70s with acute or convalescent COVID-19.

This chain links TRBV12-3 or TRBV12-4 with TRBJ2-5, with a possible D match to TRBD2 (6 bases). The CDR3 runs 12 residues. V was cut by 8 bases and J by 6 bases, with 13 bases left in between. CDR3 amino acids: CASGTRAQTQYF. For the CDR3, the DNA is TGTGCCAGCGGGACTCGAGCACAGACCCAGTACTTC.

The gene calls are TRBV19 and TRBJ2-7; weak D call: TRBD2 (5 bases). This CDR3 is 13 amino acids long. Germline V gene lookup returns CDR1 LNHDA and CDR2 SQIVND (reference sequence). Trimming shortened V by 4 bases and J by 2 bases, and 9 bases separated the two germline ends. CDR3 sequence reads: CASSTAGTYEQYF. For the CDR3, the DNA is TGTGCCAGTAGTACCGCCGGGACCTACGAGCAGTACTTC.

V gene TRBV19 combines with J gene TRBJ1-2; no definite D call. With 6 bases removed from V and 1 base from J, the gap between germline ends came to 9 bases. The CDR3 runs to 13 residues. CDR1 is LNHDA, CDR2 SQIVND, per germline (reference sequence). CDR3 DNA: TGTGCCAGTAGGGCGCAGGTTAACTATGGCTACACCTTC. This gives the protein CASRAQVNYGYTF.

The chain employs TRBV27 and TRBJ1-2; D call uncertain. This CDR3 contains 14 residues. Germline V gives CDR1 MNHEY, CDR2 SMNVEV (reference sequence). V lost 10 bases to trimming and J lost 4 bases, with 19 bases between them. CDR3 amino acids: CAIPSDLFFYGYTF. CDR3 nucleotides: TGTGCCATACCTTCGGACTTATTCTTCTATGGCTACACCTTC.

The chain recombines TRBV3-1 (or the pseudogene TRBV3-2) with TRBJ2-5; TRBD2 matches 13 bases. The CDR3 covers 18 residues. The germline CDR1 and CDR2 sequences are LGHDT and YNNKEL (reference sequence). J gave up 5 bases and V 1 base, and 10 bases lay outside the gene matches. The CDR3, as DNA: TGTGCCAGCAGCCAAGTCCACACTAGCGGGGGGGCAGATGAGACCCAGTACTTC. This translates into CASSQVHTSGGADETQYF.

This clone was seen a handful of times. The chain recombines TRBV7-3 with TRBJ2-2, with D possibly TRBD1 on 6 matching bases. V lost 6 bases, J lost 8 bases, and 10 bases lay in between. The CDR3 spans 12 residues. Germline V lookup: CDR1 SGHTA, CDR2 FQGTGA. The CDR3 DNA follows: TGTGCCAGCAGACAAACAGGGGGGGAGCTGTTTTTT. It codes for CASRQTGGELFF.

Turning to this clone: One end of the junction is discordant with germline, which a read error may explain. The CDR3 coding sequence is TGTGCTAGCAGCTTAGCTGGGGGGAATAGCAATCAGCCCCAGCATTTT. It translates to CASSLAGGNSNQPQHF. This chain links TRBV7-7 with TRBJ1-5, with D maybe TRBD1 (5 bases). The CDR3 consists of 16 residues. Germline V gene sequence: CDR1 SSHAT, CDR2 FNYEAQ (reference sequence).

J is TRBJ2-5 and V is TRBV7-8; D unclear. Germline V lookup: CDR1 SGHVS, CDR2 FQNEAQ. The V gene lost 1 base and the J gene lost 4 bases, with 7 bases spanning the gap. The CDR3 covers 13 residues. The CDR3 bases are TGTGCCAGCAGCTTAGTCCCGGGAGAGACCCAGTACTTC. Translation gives CASSLVPGETQYF.

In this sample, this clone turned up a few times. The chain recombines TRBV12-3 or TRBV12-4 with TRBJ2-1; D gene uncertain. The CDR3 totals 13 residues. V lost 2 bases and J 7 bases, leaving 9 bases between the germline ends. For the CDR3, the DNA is TGTGCCAGCAGTTTACGGGTGGTGAATGAGCAGTTCTTC. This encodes CASSLRVVNEQFF.

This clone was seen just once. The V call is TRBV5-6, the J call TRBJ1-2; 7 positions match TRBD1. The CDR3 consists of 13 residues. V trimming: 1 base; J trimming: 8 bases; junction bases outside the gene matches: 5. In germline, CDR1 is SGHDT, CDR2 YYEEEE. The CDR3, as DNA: TGTGCCAGCAGCTTGCCACAGGGGCGCGGCTACACCTTC. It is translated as CASSLPQGRGYTF.

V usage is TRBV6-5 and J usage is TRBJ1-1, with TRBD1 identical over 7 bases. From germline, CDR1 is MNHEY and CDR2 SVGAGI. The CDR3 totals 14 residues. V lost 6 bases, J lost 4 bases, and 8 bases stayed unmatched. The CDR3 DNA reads TGTGCCAGCAGGGTGGACAGGAGGGGCACTGAAGCTTTCTTT. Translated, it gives CASRVDRRGTEAFF.

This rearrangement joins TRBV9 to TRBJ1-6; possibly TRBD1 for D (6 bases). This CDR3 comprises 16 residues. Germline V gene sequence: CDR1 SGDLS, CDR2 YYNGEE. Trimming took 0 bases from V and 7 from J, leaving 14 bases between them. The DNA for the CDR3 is TGTGCCAGCAGCGTAGGAAGGACAGCGAAGAATTCACCCCTCCACTTT. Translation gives CASSVGRTAKNSPLHF.

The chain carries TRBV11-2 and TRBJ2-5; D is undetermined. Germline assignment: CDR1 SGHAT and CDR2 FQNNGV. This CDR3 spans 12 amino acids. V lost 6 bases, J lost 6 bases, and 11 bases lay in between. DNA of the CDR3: TGTGCCAGCAGTGAGCATTCGAAGACCCAGTACTTC. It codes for CASSEHSKTQYF.

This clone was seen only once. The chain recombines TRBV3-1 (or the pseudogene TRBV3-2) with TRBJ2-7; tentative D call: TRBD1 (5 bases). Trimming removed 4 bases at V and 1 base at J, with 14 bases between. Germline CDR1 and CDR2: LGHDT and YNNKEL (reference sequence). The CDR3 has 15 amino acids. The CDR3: CASSPKGALSYEQYF. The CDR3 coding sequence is TGTGCCAGCAGCCCAAAAGGGGCCCTATCCTACGAGCAGTACTTC.

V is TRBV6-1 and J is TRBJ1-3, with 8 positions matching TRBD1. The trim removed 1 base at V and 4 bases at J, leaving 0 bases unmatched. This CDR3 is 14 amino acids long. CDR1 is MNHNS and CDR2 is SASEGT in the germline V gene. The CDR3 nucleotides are TGTGCCAGCAGTGAAGGGACAGGGGGAAACACCATATATTTT. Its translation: CASSEGTGGNTIYF.

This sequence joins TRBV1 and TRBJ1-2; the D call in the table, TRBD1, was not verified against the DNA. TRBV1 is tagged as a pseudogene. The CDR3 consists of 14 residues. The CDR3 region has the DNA TGCACCAGCAGGATACCCACAGGGAGAGGAGGCTACACCTTC. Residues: CTSRIPTGRGGYTF.

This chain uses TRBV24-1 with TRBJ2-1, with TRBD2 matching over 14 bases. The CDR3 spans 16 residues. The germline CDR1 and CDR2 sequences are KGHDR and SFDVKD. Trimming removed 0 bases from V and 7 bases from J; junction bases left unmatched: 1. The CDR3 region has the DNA TGTGCCACCAGTGATTTGGGACTAGCGGGGGGTAATGAGCAGTTCTTC. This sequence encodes CATSDLGLAGGNEQFF.

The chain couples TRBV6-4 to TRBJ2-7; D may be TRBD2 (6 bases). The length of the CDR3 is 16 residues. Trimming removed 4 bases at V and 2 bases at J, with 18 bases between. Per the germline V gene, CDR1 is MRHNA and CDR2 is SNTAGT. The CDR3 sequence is CASSGDPGTETYEQYF. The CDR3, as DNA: TGTGCCAGCAGTGGAGACCCCGGGACTGAAACCTACGAGCAGTACTTC.

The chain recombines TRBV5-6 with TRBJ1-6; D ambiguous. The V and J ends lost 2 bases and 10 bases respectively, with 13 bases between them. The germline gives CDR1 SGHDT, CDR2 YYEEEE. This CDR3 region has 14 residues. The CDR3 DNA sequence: TGTGCCAGCAGCTTACGGCTGGGGAGGTCACCCCTCCACTTT. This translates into CASSLRLGRSPLHF.

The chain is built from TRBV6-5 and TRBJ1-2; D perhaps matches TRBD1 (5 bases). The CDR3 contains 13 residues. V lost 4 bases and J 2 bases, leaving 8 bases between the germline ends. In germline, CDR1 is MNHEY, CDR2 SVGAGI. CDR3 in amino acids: CASSLDRNYGYTF. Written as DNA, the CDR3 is TGTGCCAGCAGTTTAGACAGAAACTATGGCTACACCTTC.

CDR3 loop: CASSQVRPALRGGIDTQYF. In nucleotides, the CDR3 is TGTGCCAGCAGCCAAGTGAGACCAGCCTTGCGGGGGGGCATAGATACGCAGTATTTT. The rearrangement joins TRBV3-1 (or the pseudogene TRBV3-2) to TRBJ2-3; 9 bases fit TRBD2. With 1 base clipped from V and 5 bases from J, the junction kept 16 bases outside the gene matches. Germline V lookup: CDR1 LGHDT, CDR2 YNNKEL (reference sequence). The CDR3 has 19 residues.

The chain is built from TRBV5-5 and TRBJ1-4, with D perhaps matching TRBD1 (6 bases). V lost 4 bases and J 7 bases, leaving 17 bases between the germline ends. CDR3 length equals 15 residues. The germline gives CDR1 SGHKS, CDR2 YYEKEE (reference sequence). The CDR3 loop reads CASSREQGRGEKLFF. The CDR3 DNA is TGTGCCAGCAGCCGGGAACAGGGTCGGGGTGAAAAACTGTTTTTT. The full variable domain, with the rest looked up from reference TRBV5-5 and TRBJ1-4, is DAGVTQSPTHLIKTRGQQVTLRCSPISGHKSVSWYQQVLGQGPQFIFQYYEKEERGRGNFPDRFSARQFPNYSSELNVNALLLGDSALYLCASSREQGRGEKLFFGSGTQLSVL.

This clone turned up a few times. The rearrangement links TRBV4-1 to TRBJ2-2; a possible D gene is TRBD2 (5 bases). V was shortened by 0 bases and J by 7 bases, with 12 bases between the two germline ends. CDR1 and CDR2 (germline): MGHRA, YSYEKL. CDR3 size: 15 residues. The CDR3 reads CASSQDPSWGGELFF. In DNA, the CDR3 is TGCGCCAGCAGCCAAGATCCTAGCTGGGGCGGGGAGCTGTTTTTT.

CDR3: CASTTLGGEETQYF. As DNA, the CDR3 is TGTGCCAGTACCACCCTCGGAGGGGAAGAGACCCAGTACTTC. The chain recombines TRBV19 with TRBJ2-5; D is perhaps TRBD2 (6 bases). CDR1 and CDR2 (germline): LNHDA, SQIVND (reference sequence). CDR3 length equals 14 residues. V shed 7 bases and J shed 3 bases, with 15 bases lying between them.

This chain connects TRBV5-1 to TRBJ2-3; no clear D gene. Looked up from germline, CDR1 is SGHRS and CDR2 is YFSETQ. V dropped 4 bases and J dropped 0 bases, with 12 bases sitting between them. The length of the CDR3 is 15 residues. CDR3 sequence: CASSVVKSSTDTQYF. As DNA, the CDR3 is TGCGCCAGCAGCGTAGTAAAGAGTAGCACAGATACGCAGTATTTT.

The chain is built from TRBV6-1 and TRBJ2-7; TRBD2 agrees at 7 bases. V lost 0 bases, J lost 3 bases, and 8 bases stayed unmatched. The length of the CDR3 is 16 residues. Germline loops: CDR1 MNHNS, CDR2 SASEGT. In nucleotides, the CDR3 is TGTGCCAGCAGTGAAGCAGGGGCAGGGAGGGGCTACGAGCAGTACTTC. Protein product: CASSEAGAGRGYEQYF.

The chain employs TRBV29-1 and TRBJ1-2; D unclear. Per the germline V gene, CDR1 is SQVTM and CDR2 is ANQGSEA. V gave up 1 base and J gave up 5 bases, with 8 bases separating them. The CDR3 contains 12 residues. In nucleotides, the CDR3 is TGCAGCGTTGAAGTGGCGGGATATGGCTACACCTTC. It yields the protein CSVEVAGYGYTF.